These 12 T cell receptor beta chains came from one sample sequenced in a study of T cell responses to AZD1222 COVID-19 vaccine. The protocol was immunoSEQ multiplex PCR, while the TCRdb copy is restricted to in-frame clones and leaves out a portion. The repertoire consists of a few hundred thousand clones, with roughly 93% occurring once and the leading ten covering 0.5% to 0.7%. The source was peripheral blood, collected on day 0 of AZD1222 vaccination. The receptors stem from an adult in good health.

The V gene is TRBV28, the J gene TRBJ1-1; 9 bases are a match to TRBD1. The V segment lost 6 bases and the J segment 1 base; nucleotides outside the gene matches: 3. This CDR3 comprises 14 residues. Germline V gene lookup returns CDR1 MDHEN and CDR2 SYDVKM. CDR3 amino acids: CASRLGQGNTEAFF. The CDR3 nucleotides are TGTGCCAGCAGGTTGGGACAGGGGAACACTGAAGCTTTCTTT.

The chain uses TRBV5-1 and TRBJ2-7, with TRBD1 matching over 10 bases. With 4 bases clipped from V and 3 bases from J, the junction kept 7 bases outside the gene matches. CDR1 and CDR2 from the germline V gene are SGHRS and YFSETQ. This CDR3 is built from 15 residues. The CDR3: CASSETTGGRYEQYF. DNA for the CDR3: TGCGCCAGCAGCGAGACGACAGGGGGCCGCTACGAGCAGTACTTC.

The chain couples TRBV10-3 to TRBJ2-5; weak D call: TRBD1 (6 bases). The CDR3 sequence is 13 residues long. Germline lookup yields CDR1 ENHRY and CDR2 SYGVKD. V lost 5 bases and J lost 6, with 13 bases in between. The CDR3 spells CAISNSGVQTQYF. The CDR3 coding sequence is TGTGCCATCAGTAATTCAGGGGTGCAGACCCAGTACTTC.

This chain connects TRBV6-5 to TRBJ2-7; D is ambiguous. Trimming cost V 7 bases and J 7 bases, with 17 bases left between them. The CDR3 is 13 residues long. In germline, CDR1 is MNHEY, CDR2 SVGAGI. The CDR3 sequence: CASTPHYSEEQYF. The CDR3 DNA reads TGTGCCAGCACACCCCATTACTCCGAAGAGCAGTACTTC.

V usage is TRBV3-1 (or the pseudogene TRBV3-2) and J usage is TRBJ2-7, with 10 bases fitting TRBD2. The V and J ends lost 3 bases and 6 bases, in that order; junction bases with no gene match: 5. Germline V gene sequence: CDR1 LGHDT, CDR2 YNNKEL (reference sequence). This CDR3 has 14 residues. CDR3 region: CASSHLAGASEQYF. The CDR3 coding sequence is TGTGCCAGCAGCCACCTAGCGGGGGCGAGCGAGCAGTACTTC.

The chain couples TRBV28 to TRBJ1-2, with D tentatively TRBD1 (5 bases). V was trimmed by 10 bases and J by 8 bases, leaving 17 bases between them. This CDR3 contains 12 residues. CDR1 and CDR2 (germline): MDHEN, SYDVKM. CDR3 region: CATPGGETGYTF. CDR3 nucleotide sequence: TGTGCCACCCCGGGAGGGGAGACCGGCTACACCTTC.

This chain links TRBV25-1 with TRBJ1-2, with TRBD1 identical over 8 bases. The CDR3 sequence is 12 residues long. With V trimmed by 10 bases and J by 7 bases, 8 bases remained unmatched. CDR1 and CDR2 from the germline V gene are MGHDK and SYGVNS. This CDR3 is CATLGQAGGYTF. Here the CDR3 DNA reads TGTGCCACCCTGGGACAGGCCGGTGGCTACACCTTC.

This chain joins TRBV7-9 and TRBJ1-1; D is ambiguous. Germline V gene sequence: CDR1 SEHNR, CDR2 FQNEAQ (reference sequence). CDR3 length equals 13 residues. Trimming stripped 5 bases from V and 0 bases from J, with 7 bases between. Written as DNA, the CDR3 is TGTGCCAGCAGCCTCTCCATGAACACTGAAGCTTTCTTT. Its protein product is CASSLSMNTEAFF.

V gene TRBV5-4 combines with J gene TRBJ2-3; tentative D call: TRBD2 (6 bases). The CDR3 is made up of 15 amino acids. Germline CDR1 is SGHNT and CDR2 is YYREEE (reference sequence). With 5 bases removed from V and 0 bases from J, the gap between germline ends came to 13 bases. The CDR3, as DNA: TGTGCCAGCAGGGGGAGCGGGCTTAGCACAGATACGCAGTATTTT. This sequence encodes CASRGSGLSTDTQYF.

This rearrangement joins TRBV10-3 to TRBJ2-2; TRBD2 agrees at 8 bases. The CDR3 runs 14 residues. Losses at the gene ends were 7 bases for V and 3 bases for J; bases not matched to a gene: 4. The germline V gene has CDR1 ENHRY and CDR2 SYGVKD. CDR3 in amino acids: CAIKAGGDTGELFF. CDR3 nucleotides: TGTGCCATCAAGGCGGGAGGCGACACCGGGGAGCTGTTTTTT.

J is TRBJ2-7 and V is TRBV19; tentative D call: TRBD2 (6 bases). CDR1 LNHDA and CDR2 SQIVND come from the germline V gene (reference sequence). The CDR3 has 14 amino acids. The V end was cut by 3 bases, the J end by 4 bases, with 13 bases between. The CDR3 bases are TGTGCCAGTAGTATGTACCTCGGGGGTTACGAGCAGTACTTC. Residues: CASSMYLGGYEQYF.

The chain is built from TRBV21-1 and TRBJ2-7. TRBV21-1 is marked as a pseudogene. CDR3 length equals 14 residues. In DNA form, the CDR3 reads TGTGCCAGCAGCAAGAAGGATTCCCGCTTCGAGCAGTACTTC. Translation: CASSKKDSRFEQYF.